This T cell receptor beta chain was sequenced for a study of immune evolution from preneoplasia to lung adenocarcinoma. Study details: HLA loss of heterozygosity: roughly 7.5% AIS, about 15% MIA, about 31% ADC, none AAH.

Trimming stripped 0 bases from V and 4 bases from J, with 16 bases between. The CDR3 has 16 residues. Germline loops: CDR1 SGHRS, CDR2 YFSETQ. Nucleic acids came from premalignant or tumor cells enriched by macro-dissection. The method was immunoSEQ multiplex PCR; TCRdb's version includes in-frame clones alone and lacks a portion of them. Among 6,500 to 9,500 clones listed, over 60% were seen once. Study-level points and caveats: From normal lung to invasive adenocarcinoma, top clone frequencies appeared to decrease. Clonality was highest in normal lung, lower in later-stage lesions apparently.

Comments on this clone: Antigen unknown.

The clonotype comes from an older donor with lung adenocarcinoma. Some clones in this sample may be carry-over from other donors' samples. The V call is TRBV5-1, the J call TRBJ1-2, with TRBD1 as a possible D gene (5 bases). Source material: FFPE lung adenocarcinoma in situ tissue. The CDR3 is CASSLGQGWKSYGYTF. The CDR3 DNA is TGCGCCAGCAGCTTGGGGCAGGGCTGGAAGAGCTATGGCTACACCTTC. The full variable domain, with the rest looked up from reference TRBV5-1 and TRBJ1-2, is KAGVTQTPRYLIKTRGQQVTLSCSPISGHRSVSWYQQTPGQGLQFLFEYFSETQRNKGNFPGRFSGRQFSNSRSEMNVSTLELGDSALYLCASSLGQGWKSYGYTFGSGTRLTVV.